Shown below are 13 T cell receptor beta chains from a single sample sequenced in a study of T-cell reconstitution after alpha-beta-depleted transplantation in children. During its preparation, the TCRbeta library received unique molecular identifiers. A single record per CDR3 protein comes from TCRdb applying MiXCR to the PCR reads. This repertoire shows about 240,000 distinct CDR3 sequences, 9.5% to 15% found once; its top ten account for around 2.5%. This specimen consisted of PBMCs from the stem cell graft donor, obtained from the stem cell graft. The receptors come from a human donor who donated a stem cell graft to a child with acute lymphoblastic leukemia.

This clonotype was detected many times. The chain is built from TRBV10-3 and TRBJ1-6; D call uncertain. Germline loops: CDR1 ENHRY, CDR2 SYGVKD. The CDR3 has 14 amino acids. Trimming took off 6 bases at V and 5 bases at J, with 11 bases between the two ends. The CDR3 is CAIRDTSDNSPLHF. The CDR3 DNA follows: TGTGCCATCAGGGATACGTCGGATAATTCACCCCTCCACTTT.

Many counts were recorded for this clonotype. This CDR3 is CASSSRFSNQPQHF. CDR3 DNA sequence: TGTGCCAGCAGTTCCAGGTTTAGCAATCAGCCCCAGCATTTT. The J gene is TRBJ1-5, the V gene TRBV28; D uncertain. The CDR3 is 14 residues long. The germline V gene encodes CDR1 MDHEN and CDR2 SYDVKM. V lost 4 bases, J lost 0 bases, and 7 bases lay in between.

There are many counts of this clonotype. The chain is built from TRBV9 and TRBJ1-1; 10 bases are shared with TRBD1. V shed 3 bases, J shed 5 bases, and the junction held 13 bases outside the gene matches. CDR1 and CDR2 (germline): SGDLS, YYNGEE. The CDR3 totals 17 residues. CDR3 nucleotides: TGTGCCAGCAGCGCCAAAATGACAGGGGGCTGGGGGACTGAAGCTTTCTTT. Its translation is CASSAKMTGGWGTEAFF.

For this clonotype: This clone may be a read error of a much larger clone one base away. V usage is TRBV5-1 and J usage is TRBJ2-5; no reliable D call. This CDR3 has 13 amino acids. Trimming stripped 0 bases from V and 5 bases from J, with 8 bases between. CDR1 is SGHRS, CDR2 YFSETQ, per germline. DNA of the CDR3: TGCGCCAGCAGCTTGGATCGCCACGAGACCCAGTACTTC. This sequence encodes CASSLDRHETQYF.

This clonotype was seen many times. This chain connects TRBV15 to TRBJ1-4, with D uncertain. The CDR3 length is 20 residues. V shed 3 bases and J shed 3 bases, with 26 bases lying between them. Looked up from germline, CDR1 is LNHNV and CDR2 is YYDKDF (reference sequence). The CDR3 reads CATSRNLRQIPLQPNEKLFF. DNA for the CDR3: TGTGCCACCAGCAGGAACCTCAGGCAGATCCCTCTACAGCCTAATGAAAAACTGTTTTTT.

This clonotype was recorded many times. The CDR3 loop is CAPCGGAKEQYF. The CDR3 nucleotides are TGTGCCCCGTGTGGGGGGGCGAAGGAGCAGTACTTC. The J gene is TRBJ2-7, the V gene TRBV10-3; maybe TRBD2 (7 bases). The CDR3 loop spans 12 amino acids. Trimming shortened V by 11 bases and J by 7 bases, and 18 bases separated the two germline ends. Germline V gene lookup returns CDR1 ENHRY and CDR2 SYGVKD.

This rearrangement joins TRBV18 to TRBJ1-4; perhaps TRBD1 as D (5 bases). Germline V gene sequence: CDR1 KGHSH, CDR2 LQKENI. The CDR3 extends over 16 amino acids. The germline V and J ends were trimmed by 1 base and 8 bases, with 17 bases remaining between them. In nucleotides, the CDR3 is TGTGCCAGCTCACCACGGTATGGGGGAGATAACGAAAAACTGTTTTTT. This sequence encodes CASSPRYGGDNEKLFF. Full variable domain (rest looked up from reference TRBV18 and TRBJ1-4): NAGVMQNPRHLVRRRGQEARLRCSPMKGHSHVYWYRQLPEEGLKFMVYLQKENIIDESGMPKERFSAEFPKEGPSILRIQQVVRGDSAAYFCASSPRYGGDNEKLFFGSGTQLSVL.

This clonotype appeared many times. CDR3 sequence: CASSEVPGAGELFF. CDR3 coding DNA: TGTGCCAGCAGTGAAGTCCCAGGTGCCGGGGAGCTGTTTTTT. This rearrangement joins TRBV6-1 to TRBJ2-2; the D is unclear. V was shortened by 1 base and J by 6 bases, with 9 bases between the two germline ends. The length of the CDR3 is 14 residues. Germline CDR1 MNHNS, CDR2 SASEGT.

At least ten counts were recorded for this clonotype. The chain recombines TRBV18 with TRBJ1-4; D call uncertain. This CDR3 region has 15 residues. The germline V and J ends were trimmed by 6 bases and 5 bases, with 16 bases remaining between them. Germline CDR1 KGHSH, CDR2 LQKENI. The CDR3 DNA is TGTGCCAGCTCCCAATTTGGGTACAGCAATGAAAAACTGTTTTTT. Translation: CASSQFGYSNEKLFF.

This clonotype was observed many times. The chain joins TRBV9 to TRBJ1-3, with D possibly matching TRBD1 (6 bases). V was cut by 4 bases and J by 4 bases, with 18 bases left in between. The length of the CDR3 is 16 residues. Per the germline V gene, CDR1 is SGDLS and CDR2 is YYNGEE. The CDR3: CASSFLGAVAGNTIYF. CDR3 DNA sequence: TGTGCCAGCAGCTTCCTGGGGGCAGTGGCCGGAAACACCATATATTTT.

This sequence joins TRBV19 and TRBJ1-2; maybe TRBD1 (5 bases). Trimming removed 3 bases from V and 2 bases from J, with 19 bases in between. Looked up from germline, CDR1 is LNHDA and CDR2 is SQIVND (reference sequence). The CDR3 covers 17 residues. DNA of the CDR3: TGTGCCAGTAGTATGGAGTTAAGGTTTTGGGACAACTATGGCTACACCTTC. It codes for CASSMELRFWDNYGYTF.

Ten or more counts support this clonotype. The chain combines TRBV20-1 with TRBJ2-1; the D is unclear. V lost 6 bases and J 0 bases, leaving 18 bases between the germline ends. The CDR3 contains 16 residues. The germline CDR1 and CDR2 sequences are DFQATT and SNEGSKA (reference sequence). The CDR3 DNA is TGCAGTGCCGACTTTCATCGGGTAAGCTCCTACAATGAGCAGTTCTTC. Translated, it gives CSADFHRVSSYNEQFF.

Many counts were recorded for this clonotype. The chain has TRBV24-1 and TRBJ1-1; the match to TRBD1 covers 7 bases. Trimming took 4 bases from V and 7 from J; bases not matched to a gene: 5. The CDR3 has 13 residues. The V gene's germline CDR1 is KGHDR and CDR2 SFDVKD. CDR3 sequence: CATSDPGQVEAFF. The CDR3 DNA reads TGTGCCACCAGTGACCCAGGACAGGTTGAAGCTTTCTTT.